Following are 21 T cell receptor beta chains from one sample sequenced in a study of blood T cell repertoires in COVID-19 (dated by TCRdb to the early 2020s). The method was the immunoSEQ multiplex PCR assay. Here the immuneACCESS table is served through TCRdb, limited to in-frame sequences with V and J called. Missing clones are a known gap in these copies; in checked studies unresolved V genes cover under half, and the rest lacks a known reason. Recorded for this sample are 430,000 or so clones; approximately 90% of them occurred a single time. Roughly 0.84% of the sample is in the top ten clones. Sequenced material: peripheral blood. These receptors were obtained from a man younger than 35 with COVID-19, enrolled during active disease.

The chain uses TRBV19 and TRBJ2-3, with unresolved D. CDR1 is LNHDA and CDR2 is SQIVND in the germline V gene (reference sequence). Trimming shortened V by 6 bases and J by 6 bases, and 13 bases separated the two germline ends. This CDR3 has 13 amino acids. The CDR3 is CASSPRMRDTQYF. Here the CDR3 DNA reads TGTGCCAGTAGCCCTCGTATGCGTGATACGCAGTATTTT. Complete variable domain (other parts from reference TRBV19 and TRBJ2-3): DGGITQSPKYLFRKEGQNVTLSCEQNLNHDAMYWYRQDPGQGLRLIYYSQIVNDFQKGDIAEGYSVSREKKESFPLTVTSAQKNPTAFYLCASSPRMRDTQYFGPGTRLTVL.

The chain couples TRBV28 to TRBJ2-1; the D is unclear. Germline loops: CDR1 MDHEN, CDR2 SYDVKM. The length of the CDR3 is 11 residues. V lost 1 base and J lost 10, with 5 bases in between. This CDR3 reads CASSLFPEQFF. Here the CDR3 DNA reads TGTGCCAGCAGTTTATTCCCGGAGCAGTTCTTC.

This clone was picked up many times. The rearrangement links TRBV7-3 to TRBJ2-2; no firm D call. Germline-derived CDR1 and CDR2 are SGHTA and FQGTGA. The CDR3 covers 14 residues. V lost 1 base and J 5 bases, leaving 8 bases between the germline ends. The CDR3 protein is CASSLIGQTGELFF. In DNA form, the CDR3 reads TGTGCCAGCAGCTTAATTGGCCAAACCGGGGAGCTGTTTTTT.

The table lists this clone with a few counts. The same CDR3 can be traced to other DNA sequences in this sample. The chain is built from TRBV15 and TRBJ1-3; 8 bases match TRBD1. From germline, CDR1 is LNHNV and CDR2 YYDKDF (reference sequence). The V gene end was trimmed by 0 bases and the J gene end by 2 bases; junction bases not matched to a gene: 0. This CDR3 has 15 residues. CDR3 amino acids: CATSRDRGPGNTIYF. CDR3 sequence (DNA): TGTGCCACCAGCAGAGACAGGGGGCCTGGAAACACCATATATTTT. Together with reference TRBV15 and TRBJ1-3, the CDR3 gives the full variable domain: DAMVIQNPRYQVTQFGKPVTLSCSQTLNHNVMYWYQQKSSQAPKLLFHYYDKDFNNEADTPDNFQSRRPNTSFCFLDIRSPGLGDTAMYLCATSRDRGPGNTIYFGEGSWLTVV.

The V call is TRBV5-1, the J call TRBJ2-1; 7 bases fit TRBD1. V shed 0 bases, J shed 8 bases, and the junction held 8 bases outside the gene matches. Per germline, CDR1 SGHRS and CDR2 YFSETQ. This CDR3 is built from 15 residues. The CDR3 is CASSLGGTDVDEQFF. The CDR3 nucleotides read TGCGCCAGCAGCTTGGGTGGGACAGACGTAGATGAGCAGTTCTTC. Combining the CDR3 with reference TRBV5-1 and TRBJ2-1 gives the whole variable domain KAGVTQTPRYLIKTRGQQVTLSCSPISGHRSVSWYQQTPGQGLQFLFEYFSETQRNKGNFPGRFSGRQFSNSRSEMNVSTLELGDSALYLCASSLGGTDVDEQFFGPGTRLTVL.

The chain employs TRBV27 and TRBJ2-3; 8 bases are shared with TRBD2. With 6 bases clipped from V and 2 bases from J, the junction kept 13 bases outside the gene matches. The CDR3 runs to 17 residues. CDR1 is MNHEY, CDR2 SMNVEV, per germline (reference sequence). The CDR3 protein is CASSPRTSYPSTDTQYF. The CDR3 coding sequence is TGTGCCAGCAGCCCTAGGACTAGCTACCCCTCCACAGATACGCAGTATTTT.

V and J are TRBV10-3 and TRBJ1-2, with 8 bases lining up with TRBD1. Germline V gene data show CDR1 as ENHRY and CDR2 as SYGVKD. The CDR3 extends over 15 amino acids. V was pared by 10 bases and J by 0 bases, with 10 bases of the junction left unmatched. The CDR3 loop reads CATSTGDRSNYGYTF. The CDR3 DNA reads TGTGCCACCTCGACAGGGGACCGATCTAACTATGGCTACACCTTC.

The CDR3 sequence: CASRRTSGSADEQYF. For the CDR3, the DNA is TGTGCCAGTCGCAGGACTAGCGGGAGCGCCGACGAGCAGTACTTC. The chain has TRBV19 and TRBJ2-7; 13 bases are a match to TRBD2. CDR3 length: 15 residues. Per germline, CDR1 LNHDA and CDR2 SQIVND (reference sequence). The ends lost 8 bases at V and 5 bases at J; junction bases unmatched: 9. Full variable domain (rest looked up from reference TRBV19 and TRBJ2-7): DGGITQSPKYLFRKEGQNVTLSCEQNLNHDAMYWYRQDPGQGLRLIYYSQIVNDFQKGDIAEGYSVSREKKESFPLTVTSAQKNPTAFYLCASRRTSGSADEQYFGPGTRLTVT.

This clone occurred once. The chain uses TRBV11-3 and TRBJ2-3, with D hard to call. With 1 base removed from V and 0 bases from J, the gap between germline ends came to 5 bases. The CDR3 has 14 residues. Germline V gene lookup returns CDR1 SGHNT and CDR2 YENEEA. This CDR3 reads CASSLASSTDTQYF. CDR3 coding DNA: TGTGCCAGCAGCTTAGCTTCTAGCACAGATACGCAGTATTTT.

This clone was picked up a small number of times. The chain uses TRBV5-8 and TRBJ1-5; possibly TRBD1 for D (5 bases). The CDR3 contains 16 residues. Trimming cost V 0 bases and J 2 bases, with 12 bases left between them. Looked up from germline, CDR1 is SGHTS and CDR2 is YDEGEE. The CDR3 DNA reads TGTGCCAGCAGCTTGGGGCAGGGCATCGGCAATCAGCCCCAGCATTTT. Its protein product is CASSLGQGIGNQPQHF.

The CDR3 DNA follows: TGTGCCAGCAGCTTGAACCCAGGGTCGACAACTAACTATGGCTACACCTTC. Translated, it gives CASSLNPGSTTNYGYTF. V and J are TRBV5-5 and TRBJ1-2; D might be TRBD1 (5 bases). CDR3 size: 17 residues. V was pared by 1 base and J by 0 bases, with 16 bases between. Germline lookup yields CDR1 SGHKS and CDR2 YYEKEE (reference sequence).

The rearrangement joins TRBV18 to TRBJ2-1, with TRBD2 matching 13 bases. The CDR3 runs to 16 residues. CDR1 is KGHSH, CDR2 LQKENI, per germline. Trimming removed 2 bases from V and 3 bases from J; junction bases left unmatched: 1. CDR3 nucleotides: TGTGCCAGCTCACCAGGGACTAGCGGGAACTACAATGAGCAGTTCTTC. Encoded protein: CASSPGTSGNYNEQFF.

The V and J genes are TRBV11-3 and TRBJ2-1; D is ambiguous. Looked up from germline, CDR1 is SGHNT and CDR2 is YENEEA. The CDR3 spans 13 residues. Deletions cut 1 base from V and 12 bases from J, with 13 bases between. The CDR3 DNA is TGTGCCAGCAGCTTAGGACATTGCCTGGGGCAGTTCTTC. It encodes CASSLGHCLGQFF. Drawing the rest from reference TRBV11-3 and TRBJ2-1, the complete variable domain is EAGVVQSPRYKIIEKKQPVAFWCNPISGHNTLYWYLQNLGQGPELLIRYENEEAVDDSQLPKDRFSAERLKGVDSTLKIQPAELGDSAVYLCASSLGHCLGQFFGPGTRLTVL.

The chain has TRBV27 and TRBJ2-7; 8 positions match TRBD1. The CDR3 covers 13 residues. Germline lookup yields CDR1 MNHEY and CDR2 SMNVEV (reference sequence). V lost 5 bases to trimming and J lost 4 bases; unmatched junction nucleotides: 4. Written as DNA, the CDR3 is TGTGCCAGCAGTAGGGACAGGAAGTACGAGCAGTACTTC. Translating gives CASSRDRKYEQYF.

V gene TRBV10-2 combines with J gene TRBJ1-1; D possibly corresponds to TRBD1 (5 bases). Trimming removed 7 bases from V and 3 bases from J, with 9 bases in between. CDR1 and CDR2 (germline): WSHSY, SAAADI. The CDR3 runs to 12 residues. The CDR3 DNA is TGCGCCAGCACGGGAGGGGACACTGAAGCTTTCTTT. Amino acid sequence: CASTGGDTEAFF.

The rearrangement joins TRBV5-1 to TRBJ1-1, with 9 bases aligning to TRBD1. J gave up 5 bases and V 3 bases, and 2 bases lay outside the gene matches. CDR3 size: 13 residues. In germline, CDR1 is SGHRS, CDR2 YFSETQ. The CDR3 nucleotides read TGCGCCAGCAGCTACGGACAGGGGACTGAAGCTTTCTTT. Translation: CASSYGQGTEAFF.

The rearrangement joins TRBV12-1 to TRBJ2-5; no check of the table's D call, TRBD2, against the DNA was made. TRBV12-1 is an annotated pseudogene. The CDR3 extends over 14 amino acids. CDR3 nucleotides: TGTGCCAGCAGCACCTTACTAGTCCAGGAGACCCAGTACTTC. This gives the protein CASSTLLVQETQYF.

This chain links TRBV7-2 with TRBJ1-2, with 8 bases that match TRBD1. With 6 bases clipped from V and 5 bases from J, the junction kept 5 bases outside the gene matches. Germline assignment: CDR1 SGHTA and CDR2 FQGNSA. The CDR3 length is 13 residues. The CDR3 DNA reads as TGTGCCAGCAGAGGACAGGGCGCATATGGCTACACCTTC. Translated: CASRGQGAYGYTF.

This clone was observed once. The chain carries TRBV7-9 and TRBJ1-4; no definite D call. V was cut by 1 base and J by 0 bases, with 6 bases left in between. The CDR3 has 15 amino acids. CDR1 SEHNR and CDR2 FQNEAQ come from the germline V gene (reference sequence). The CDR3 coding sequence is TGTGCCAGCAGCTTAGGGAGAGCAACTAATGAAAAACTGTTTTTT. Translation: CASSLGRATNEKLFF.

This chain uses TRBV11-1 with TRBJ1-1; D gene unclear. V was clipped by 0 bases and J by 7 bases, with 9 bases between them. The CDR3 consists of 13 residues. The germline CDR1 and CDR2 sequences are SGHAT and FQDESV (reference sequence). CDR3 nucleotide sequence: TGTGCCAGCAGCTTAGCGCGGAGCGATGAAGCTTTCTTT. This encodes CASSLARSDEAFF.

Of note for this clone: Distinct nucleotide sequences in the sample also encode this CDR3. V gene TRBV6-5 combines with J gene TRBJ1-6, with D hard to call. The germline V and J ends were trimmed by 6 bases and 2 bases, with 8 bases remaining between them. Germline CDR1 is MNHEY and CDR2 is SVGAGI. This CDR3 comprises 14 residues. The CDR3: CASSTGTYNSPLHF. CDR3 nucleotides: TGTGCCAGCAGCACCGGGACCTATAATTCACCCCTCCACTTT.